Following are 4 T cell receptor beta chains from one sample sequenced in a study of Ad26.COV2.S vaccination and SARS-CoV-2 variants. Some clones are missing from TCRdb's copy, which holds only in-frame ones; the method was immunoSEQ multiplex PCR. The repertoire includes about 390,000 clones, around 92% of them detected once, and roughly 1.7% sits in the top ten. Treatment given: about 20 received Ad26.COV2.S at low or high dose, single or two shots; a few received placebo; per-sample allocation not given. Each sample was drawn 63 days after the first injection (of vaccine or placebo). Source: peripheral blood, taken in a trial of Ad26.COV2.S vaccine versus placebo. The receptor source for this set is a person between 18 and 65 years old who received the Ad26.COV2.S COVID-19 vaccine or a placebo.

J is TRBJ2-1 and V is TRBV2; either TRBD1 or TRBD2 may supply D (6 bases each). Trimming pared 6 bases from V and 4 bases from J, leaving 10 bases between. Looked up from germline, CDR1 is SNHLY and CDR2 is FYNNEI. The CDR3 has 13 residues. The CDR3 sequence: CASSLGGYNEQFF. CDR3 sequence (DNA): TGTGCCAGCAGCCTAGGGGGGTACAATGAGCAGTTCTTC.

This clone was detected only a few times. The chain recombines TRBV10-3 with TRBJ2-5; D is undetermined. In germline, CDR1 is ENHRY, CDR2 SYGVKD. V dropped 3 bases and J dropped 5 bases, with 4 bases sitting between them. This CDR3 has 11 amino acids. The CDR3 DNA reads TGTGCCATCAGTGAACAGGAGACCCAGTACTTC. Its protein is CAISEQETQYF.

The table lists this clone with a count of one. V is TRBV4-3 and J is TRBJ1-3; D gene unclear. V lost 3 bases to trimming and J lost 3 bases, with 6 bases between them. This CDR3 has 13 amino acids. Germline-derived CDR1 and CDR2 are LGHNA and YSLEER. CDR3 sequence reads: CASSQLFGNTIYF. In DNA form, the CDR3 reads TGCGCCAGCAGCCAGCTCTTTGGAAACACCATATATTTT.

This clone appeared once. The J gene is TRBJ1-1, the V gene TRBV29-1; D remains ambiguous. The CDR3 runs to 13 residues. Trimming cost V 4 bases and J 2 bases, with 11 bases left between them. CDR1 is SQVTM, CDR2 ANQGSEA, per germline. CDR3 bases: TGCAGCGTTGTTGGGGAGAGCAACACTGAAGCTTTCTTT. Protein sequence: CSVVGESNTEAFF.